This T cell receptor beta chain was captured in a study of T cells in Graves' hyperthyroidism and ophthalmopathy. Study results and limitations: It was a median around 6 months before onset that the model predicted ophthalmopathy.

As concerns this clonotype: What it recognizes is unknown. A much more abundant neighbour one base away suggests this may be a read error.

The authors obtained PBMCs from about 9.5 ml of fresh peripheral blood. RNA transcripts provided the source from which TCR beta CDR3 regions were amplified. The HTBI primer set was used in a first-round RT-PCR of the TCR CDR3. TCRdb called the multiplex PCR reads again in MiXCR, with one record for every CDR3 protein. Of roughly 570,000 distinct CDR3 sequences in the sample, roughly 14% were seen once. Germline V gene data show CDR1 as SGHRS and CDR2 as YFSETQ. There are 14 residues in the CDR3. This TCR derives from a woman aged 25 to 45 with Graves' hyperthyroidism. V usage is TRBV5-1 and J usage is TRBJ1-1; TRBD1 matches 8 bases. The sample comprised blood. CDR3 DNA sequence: TGCGCCAGCAGCTCGGGACAGGCGAACACTGAAACTTTCTTT. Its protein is CASSSGQANTETFF. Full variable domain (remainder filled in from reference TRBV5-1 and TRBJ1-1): KAGVTQTPRYLIKTRGQQVTLSCSPISGHRSVSWYQQTPGQGLQFLFEYFSETQRNKGNFPGRFSGRQFSNSRSEMNVSTLELGDSALYLCASSSGQANTETFFGQGTRLTVV.